This entry lists 13 T cell receptor beta chains sequenced from one sample in a study of Graves' ophthalmopathy and Graves' hyperthyroidism. Amplification from RNA transcripts yielded the TCR beta CDR3 regions. HTBI-primed first-round RT-PCR preceded second-round multiplex PCR. TCRdb processed the multiplex PCR reads anew with MiXCR; each CDR3 protein has one entry. The repertoire holds over 500,000 distinct CDR3 sequences, with 22% as singletons. Sequencing used peripheral blood. These TCRs come from a woman aged 18-29 years with stable Graves' hyperthyroidism. Some clones in this sample may be carry-over from other donors' samples.

This clonotype was found many times. The chain has TRBV4-2 and TRBJ2-7, with TRBD2 matching 7 bases. CDR1 is LGHNA, CDR2 YNFKEQ, per germline. The CDR3 extends over 14 amino acids. Trimming at V came to 4 bases and at J to 3 bases, leaving 6 bases not matched to a gene. For the CDR3, the DNA is TGTGCCAGCAGCCCGGGGGGAGCGGTCTACGAGCAGTACTTC. It encodes CASSPGGAVYEQYF.

This clonotype was seen a few times. V is TRBV6-4 and J is TRBJ2-4; 9 bases fit TRBD1. The CDR3 runs 14 residues. The ends lost 8 bases at V and 5 bases at J; junction bases unmatched: 7. CDR1 and CDR2 (germline): MRHNA, SNTAGT. CDR3 bases: TGTGCCAGCTCCCTGTGGACAGGGGAAAACATTCAGTACTTC. Protein product: CASSLWTGENIQYF.

This clonotype appeared many times. The chain recombines TRBV20-1 with TRBJ1-5, with D hard to call. V was pared by 2 bases and J by 0 bases, with 5 bases between. Germline loops: CDR1 DFQATT, CDR2 SNEGSKA (reference sequence). The CDR3 runs to 13 residues. The CDR3, as DNA: TGCAGTGCTAGAAGCTATAGCAATCAGCCCCAGCATTTT. Amino acids: CSARSYSNQPQHF.

There are a few counts of this clonotype. The V gene is TRBV6-2 or TRBV6-3, the J gene TRBJ2-7; D possibly corresponds to TRBD1 (6 bases). V was trimmed by 0 bases and J by 4 bases, leaving 16 bases between them. The CDR3 contains 16 residues. Germline-derived CDR1 and CDR2 are MNHEY and SVGEGT. The chain's CDR3 is CASSYSPTGFLYEQYF. The CDR3 DNA is TGTGCCAGCAGTTACTCCCCGACAGGCTTCCTATACGAGCAGTACTTC.

This chain links TRBV6-1 with TRBJ2-2; D not certain. CDR1 and CDR2 (germline): MNHNS, SASEGT. The CDR3 is 13 amino acids. Deletions cut 5 bases from V and 7 bases from J, with 11 bases between. For the CDR3, the DNA is TGTGCCAGCAGTACCTTGGGGAACGGGGAGCTGTTTTTT. Its translation is CASSTLGNGELFF.

This clonotype turned up a few times. V usage is TRBV20-1 and J usage is TRBJ1-1; TRBD1 matches at 8 bases. Trimming cost V 0 bases and J 2 bases; bases outside gene matches: 5. CDR3 size: 15 residues. Germline CDR1 is DFQATT and CDR2 is SNEGSKA (reference sequence). CDR3 sequence: CSARDPGQGNTEAFF. CDR3 in DNA: TGCAGTGCTAGAGATCCTGGACAGGGAAACACTGAAGCTTTCTTT.

This clonotype was observed at least ten times. The rearrangement joins TRBV6-1 to TRBJ2-7; 10 bases align to TRBD1. The V gene's germline CDR1 is MNHNS and CDR2 SASEGT. The J segment lost 4 bases and the V segment lost 5 bases, leaving 5 bases of the junction unmatched. CDR3 length equals 14 residues. CDR3: CASSRTGGTYEQYF. CDR3 in DNA: TGTGCCAGCAGTCGGACAGGGGGTACGTACGAGCAGTACTTC.

The rearrangement uses TRBV5-1 and TRBJ2-7, with D possibly TRBD2 on 6 matching bases. V lost 1 base to trimming and J lost 4 bases, with 9 bases between them. The CDR3 contains 13 residues. Germline values: CDR1 SGHRS, CDR2 YFSETQ. The CDR3 sequence: CASSLREMYEQYF. CDR3 bases: TGCGCCAGCAGCTTGCGGGAGATGTACGAGCAGTACTTC.

This clonotype showed up many times. The V call is TRBV2, the J call TRBJ2-7, with D perhaps matching TRBD2 (5 bases). The CDR3 length is 11 residues. The germline V gene has CDR1 SNHLY and CDR2 FYNNEI. V lost 5 bases and J lost 5, with 7 bases in between. CDR3 loop: CASSSEDEQYF. The CDR3 DNA follows: TGTGCCAGCAGTTCGGAGGACGAGCAGTACTTC.

This chain connects TRBV5-6 to TRBJ2-5; D gene ambiguous. The CDR3 is 14 amino acids. CDR1 SGHDT and CDR2 YYEEEE come from the germline V gene. Trimming took off 4 bases at V and 5 bases at J, with 15 bases between the two ends. In DNA, the CDR3 is TGTGCCAGCAGCACCGGGCCCCTCGGGGAGACCCAGTACTTC. This gives the protein CASSTGPLGETQYF.

This clonotype was picked up many times. The gene calls are TRBV6-2 or TRBV6-3 and TRBJ2-2, with D unresolved. Per germline, CDR1 MNHEY and CDR2 SVGEGT. V shed 6 bases and J shed 3 bases, with 5 bases lying between them. There are 12 residues in the CDR3. The CDR3 sequence is CASREDTGELFF. CDR3 in DNA: TGTGCCAGCAGAGAGGACACCGGGGAGCTGTTTTTT.

This clonotype occurred a few times. The V and J genes are TRBV12-3 or TRBV12-4 and TRBJ1-1; D is unresolved. The CDR3 is 14 residues long. V was clipped by 6 bases and J by 0 bases, with 11 bases between them. The CDR3 DNA is TGTGCCAGCAGGGAGAGCGTAGTGAACACTGAAGCTTTCTTT. It specifies CASRESVVNTEAFF.

The rearrangement uses TRBV19 and TRBJ1-5, with D unclear. V was pared by 4 bases and J by 4 bases, with 11 bases between. CDR1 is LNHDA and CDR2 is SQIVND in the germline V gene (reference sequence). This CDR3 contains 14 residues. The CDR3 DNA follows: TGTGCCAGTAGTAGGCCAGACCCTAATCAGCCCCAGCATTTT. This encodes CASSRPDPNQPQHF.